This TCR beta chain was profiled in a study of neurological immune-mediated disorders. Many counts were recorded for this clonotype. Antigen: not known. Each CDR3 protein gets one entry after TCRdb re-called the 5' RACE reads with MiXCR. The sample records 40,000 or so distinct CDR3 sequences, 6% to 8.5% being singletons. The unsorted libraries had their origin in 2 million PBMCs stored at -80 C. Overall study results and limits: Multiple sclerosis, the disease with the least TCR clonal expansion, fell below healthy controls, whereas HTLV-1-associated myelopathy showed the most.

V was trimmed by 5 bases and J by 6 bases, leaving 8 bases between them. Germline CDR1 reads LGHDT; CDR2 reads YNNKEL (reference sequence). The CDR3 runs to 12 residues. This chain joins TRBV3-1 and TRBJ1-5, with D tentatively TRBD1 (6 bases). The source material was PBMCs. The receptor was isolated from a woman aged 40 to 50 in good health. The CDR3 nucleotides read TGTGCCAGCAGCACGACAGGTCAGCCCCAGCATTTT. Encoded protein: CASSTTGQPQHF.